One sample yielded the 19 T cell receptor beta chains listed below, sequenced in a study of T cell changes during pregnancy in multiple sclerosis. The data were produced by immunoSEQ multiplex PCR, yet TCRdb's version contains in-frame clones alone and is incomplete. This table holds tens of thousands of clones, 90% to 95% found once. The sequencing here drew on CD4+ T cells from peripheral blood mononuclear cells, taken in the second trimester of pregnancy. These TCRs come from a female donor with multiple sclerosis, enrolled in a pregnancy study.

V usage is TRBV14 and J usage is TRBJ2-4; TRBD1 matches 9 bases. In germline, CDR1 is SGHDN, CDR2 FVKESK. The CDR3 loop spans 17 amino acids. The V segment lost 3 bases and the J segment 2 bases; nucleotides outside the gene matches: 8. The CDR3 DNA follows: TGTGCCAGCAGCCAGGGACAGGGCAATTCTCCCAAAAACATTCAGTACTTC. As protein: CASSQGQGNSPKNIQYF.

The chain combines TRBV27 with TRBJ1-1; possible D gene TRBD1, 6 bases. The length of the CDR3 is 14 residues. Trimming removed 5 bases from V and 5 bases from J, with 15 bases in between. Per the germline V gene, CDR1 is MNHEY and CDR2 is SMNVEV (reference sequence). This CDR3 is CASSPQQGGTEAFF. CDR3 sequence (DNA): TGTGCCAGCAGTCCTCAACAGGGTGGAACTGAAGCTTTCTTT.

V and J are TRBV6-5 and TRBJ2-5; 8 nucleotides align to TRBD1. From germline, CDR1 is MNHEY and CDR2 SVGAGI. Losses at the gene ends were 6 bases for V and 3 bases for J; bases not matched to a gene: 3. The CDR3 is 13 residues long. This CDR3 is CASRQTGEETQYF. The CDR3 DNA sequence: TGTGCCAGCAGGCAGACAGGGGAAGAGACCCAGTACTTC.

CDR3 nucleotide sequence: TGCGCCAGCAGCCAAGATTTTCAGGGGCTTACCGGGGAGCTGTTTTTT. Protein: CASSQDFQGLTGELFF. This rearrangement joins TRBV4-3 to TRBJ2-2; weak D call: TRBD1 (6 bases). The V gene lost 0 bases and the J gene lost 5 bases, with 13 bases spanning the gap. The CDR3 sequence is 16 residues long. Germline V gene lookup returns CDR1 LGHNA and CDR2 YSLEER.

V usage is TRBV15 and J usage is TRBJ2-3; 8 bases map to TRBD1. Germline CDR1 reads LNHNV; CDR2 reads YYDKDF (reference sequence). The CDR3 has 15 residues. Trimming removed 3 bases from V and 2 bases from J; junction bases left unmatched: 4. CDR3 amino acids: CATSRRQGYTDTQYF. For the CDR3, the DNA is TGTGCCACCAGCAGGCGACAGGGGTACACAGATACGCAGTATTTT.

The rearrangement uses TRBV9 and TRBJ2-2, with a possible D match to TRBD2 (5 bases). The CDR3 spans 18 residues. The germline gives CDR1 SGDLS, CDR2 YYNGEE. The V gene lost 0 bases and the J gene lost 4 bases, with 19 bases spanning the gap. The CDR3 sequence is CASSVGSGETVSTGELFF. The CDR3 coding sequence is TGTGCCAGCAGCGTAGGGAGTGGGGAGACTGTGAGCACCGGGGAGCTGTTTTTT.

V and J are TRBV2 and TRBJ2-7; 7 bases are shared with TRBD1. Germline CDR1 is SNHLY and CDR2 is FYNNEI. The junction had 9 bases not matched to a gene; V was cut back by 7 bases and J by 0 bases. The CDR3 has 15 amino acids. The CDR3 DNA follows: TGTGCCAGCAATCGAGGGGGCGTAAGCTCCTACGAGCAGTACTTC. Translation gives CASNRGGVSSYEQYF.

The chain combines TRBV6-5 with TRBJ1-1, with a weak D call TRBD1 (5 bases). There are 13 residues in the CDR3. The germline gives CDR1 MNHEY, CDR2 SVGAGI. Deletions cut 5 bases from V and 8 bases from J, with 15 bases between. The CDR3 spells CASSADNVGEAFF. CDR3 bases: TGTGCCAGCAGTGCGGACAACGTTGGAGAAGCTTTCTTT.

This chain uses TRBV6-1 with TRBJ1-3; weak D call: TRBD1 (5 bases). The CDR3 spans 19 residues. Trimming stripped 3 bases from V and 5 bases from J, with 26 bases between. The germline V gene has CDR1 MNHNS and CDR2 SASEGT. In DNA, the CDR3 is TGTGCCAGCAGTGAGGGTTTTGGCTTCGCCGGGACTGTGAGAAACACCATATATTTT. Its protein is CASSEGFGFAGTVRNTIYF.

V and J are TRBV23-1 and TRBJ2-3, with unresolved D. TRBV23-1 is an ORF, and what it does is uncertain. V lost 0 bases to trimming and J lost 7 bases, with 14 bases between them. The CDR3 is made up of 15 amino acids. CDR3 coding DNA: TGCGCCAGCAGTCAATCCCGGAGAGTTACTCATACGCAGTATTTT. It translates to CASSQSRRVTHTQYF.

V usage is TRBV19 and J usage is TRBJ1-2; D gene unclear. Deletions cut 5 bases from V and 3 bases from J, with 10 bases between. The CDR3 covers 13 residues. The germline V gene encodes CDR1 LNHDA and CDR2 SQIVND (reference sequence). The CDR3 DNA follows: TGTGCCAGTAGTCCCAGACACGACTATGGCTACACCTTC. It codes for CASSPRHDYGYTF.

V and J are TRBV30 and TRBJ1-6; a possible D gene is TRBD1 (6 bases). Trimming removed 3 bases at V and 7 bases at J, with 13 bases between. The CDR3 has 14 residues. Germline V CDR1 and CDR2: GTSNPN, SVGIG (reference sequence). CDR3 amino acids: CAWSRTDGNSPLHF. The CDR3 nucleotides are TGTGCCTGGAGCAGGACAGACGGCAATTCACCCCTCCACTTT.

The chain links TRBV19 to TRBJ2-3; 10 positions match TRBD1. The CDR3 runs to 16 residues. Germline V lookup: CDR1 LNHDA, CDR2 SQIVND (reference sequence). Unmatched junction bases numbered 10, after V lost 6 bases and J lost 4 bases. The CDR3 sequence is CASSRYRDRGSDTQYF. CDR3 nucleotide sequence: TGTGCCAGTAGCCGATACCGGGACAGGGGATCAGATACGCAGTATTTT.

The genes are TRBV5-1 and TRBJ2-5, with a weak D call TRBD1 (6 bases). The CDR3 covers 15 residues. The germline V and J ends were trimmed by 5 bases and 1 base, with 15 bases remaining between them. Germline CDR1 SGHRS, CDR2 YFSETQ. CDR3: CASRTLTGVQETQYF. The CDR3 region has the DNA TGCGCCAGCAGGACCTTGACAGGAGTCCAAGAGACCCAGTACTTC.

This clone was observed a handful of times. The rearrangement uses TRBV9 and TRBJ1-1; D perhaps matches TRBD1 (6 bases). V was pared by 4 bases and J by 1 base, with 11 bases between. Germline V lookup: CDR1 SGDLS, CDR2 YYNGEE. The CDR3 extends over 14 amino acids. CDR3 protein: CASSPRGWNTEAFF. For the CDR3, the DNA is TGTGCCAGCAGCCCGAGGGGGTGGAACACTGAAGCTTTCTTT.

This sequence joins TRBV9 and TRBJ1-1; D may be TRBD1 (6 bases). Between the trimmed V and J ends, which lost 0 bases and 3 bases, there was a span of 12 bases. The CDR3 length is 15 residues. CDR1 is SGDLS, CDR2 YYNGEE, per germline. CDR3 in DNA: TGTGCCAGCAGCGTAGGGGGCAGGGGATACACTGAAGCTTTCTTT. It yields the protein CASSVGGRGYTEAFF. Variable domain in full (rest from reference TRBV9 and TRBJ1-1): DSGVTQTPKHLITATGQRVTLRCSPRSGDLSVYWYQQSLDQGLQFLIQYYNGEERAKGNILERFSAQQFPDLHSELNLSSLELGDSALYFCASSVGGRGYTEAFFGQGTRLTVV.

V is TRBV5-4 and J is TRBJ1-1, with 9 nucleotides matching TRBD1. The germline gives CDR1 SGHNT, CDR2 YYREEE (reference sequence). J was trimmed by 6 bases and V by 4 bases; bases with no gene match: 10. This CDR3 has 15 amino acids. The CDR3 DNA follows: TGTGCCAGCAGCGTGGACAGGGGCGGTGCGGCTGAAGCTTTCTTT. It yields the protein CASSVDRGGAAEAFF.

The chain recombines TRBV6-5 with TRBJ1-6; 7 nucleotides agree with TRBD1. Per germline, CDR1 MNHEY and CDR2 SVGAGI. The CDR3 has 15 amino acids. Losses at the gene ends were 1 base for V and 9 bases for J; bases not matched to a gene: 6. CDR3 residues: CASSYYAGGGSPLHF. The CDR3 DNA sequence: TGTGCCAGCAGTTACTATGCAGGGGGAGGTTCACCCCTCCACTTT.

This CDR3 is CASRFPYDRGSLYGYTF. CDR3 bases: TGTGCCAGCAGGTTCCCCTATGACAGGGGTAGTCTCTACGGCTACACCTTC. The V call is TRBV5-6, the J call TRBJ1-2, with TRBD1 matching 8 bases. The trim removed 5 bases at V and 8 bases at J, leaving 20 bases unmatched. The CDR3 contains 17 residues. Germline lookup yields CDR1 SGHDT and CDR2 YYEEEE.